The source of this TCR beta chain is a study of blood T cell repertoires in COVID-19. Study-level background: Acute and convalescent COVID-19 samples came from the United States, Italy and Spain. From T cells, B-cell-depleted T cells, or PBMCs came the material, which was cDNA or gDNA.

Original data processing: The authors estimated nucleated cell counts from reference gene primer amplification. Assay: immunoSEQ multiplex PCR; the TCRdb copy retains only in-frame clones and omits some. The V and J calls and clone size come from that table; D and trimming were worked out from the DNA. The data show about 150,000 clones, 80% to 90% seen once. J gave up 5 bases and V 4 bases, and 9 bases lay outside the gene matches. Germline lookup yields CDR1 SGHRS and CDR2 YFSETQ. The CDR3 has 15 amino acids. The rearrangement uses TRBV5-1 and TRBJ2-7, with 10 bases identical to TRBD2. The sample taken for sequencing was peripheral blood. The source is a man between 65 and 85 years old with acute or convalescent COVID-19. The CDR3 bases are TGCGCCAGCAGCCCCCCAGCGGGAGGGCCGAACGAGCAGTACTTC. Translated, it gives CASSPPAGGPNEQYF.